One sample yielded the 15 T cell receptor beta chains listed below, sequenced in a study of blood T cell repertoires in COVID-19. Method: immunoSEQ multiplex PCR; TCRdb's copy keeps in-frame clones and lacks some. The data contain 310,000 or so clones, around 90% of them seen just once; the ten biggest clones take up around 6%. The specimen was peripheral blood. These receptors were obtained from a man between 18 and 35 years old who had recovered from COVID-19.

The chain is built from TRBV4-2 and TRBJ1-2; TRBD1 aligns across 9 bases. The CDR3 totals 17 residues. CDR1 is LGHNA, CDR2 YNFKEQ, per germline. The ends lost 0 bases at V and 3 bases at J; junction bases unmatched: 8. The CDR3 DNA sequence: TGTGCCAGCAGCCAAGAAACAGGGGACAGGGACCACTATGGCTACACCTTC. Translation gives CASSQETGDRDHYGYTF.

CDR3 nucleotide sequence: TGTGCCAGCAGCAATAGCGGGAGGACCACCTACGAGCAGTACTTC. Translation gives CASSNSGRTTYEQYF. J is TRBJ2-7 and V is TRBV7-6; 10 bases align to TRBD2. Trimming took 5 bases from V and 2 from J; bases not matched to a gene: 6. CDR1 is SGHVS, CDR2 FNYEAQ, per germline. The CDR3 extends over 15 amino acids.

DNA of the CDR3: TGCGCCAGCAGCTTGCGGGGGACAGTTAGTCACGAGCAGTACTTC. This gives the protein CASSLRGTVSHEQYF. This chain joins TRBV5-1 and TRBJ2-7; D possibly corresponds to TRBD1 (7 bases). Trimming pared 1 base from V and 5 bases from J, leaving 16 bases between. The V gene's germline CDR1 is SGHRS and CDR2 YFSETQ. This CDR3 spans 15 amino acids.

The chain couples TRBV5-4 to TRBJ2-7; TRBD2 agrees at 7 bases. The CDR3 spans 17 residues. V shed 2 bases and J 4 bases; nucleotides not matched to a gene: 15. Germline assignment: CDR1 SGHNT and CDR2 YYREEE (reference sequence). The CDR3 reads CASSLSFPSGGDYEQYF. The CDR3 DNA is TGTGCCAGCAGCTTATCTTTCCCTAGCGGCGGGGATTACGAGCAGTACTTC.

The gene calls are TRBV12-3 or TRBV12-4 and TRBJ2-3; D is possibly TRBD1 (5 bases). This CDR3 has 13 residues. Trimming removed 6 bases at V and 1 base at J, with 8 bases between. CDR3 DNA: TGTGCCAGCAGGGTACAGGGCACAGATACGCAGTATTTT. Residues: CASRVQGTDTQYF.

V is TRBV27 and J is TRBJ1-1; D is unclear. Trimming stripped 3 bases from V and 0 bases from J, with 5 bases between. The V gene's germline CDR1 is MNHEY and CDR2 SMNVEV (reference sequence). The CDR3 spans 13 residues. The CDR3 sequence is CASSFQVNTEAFF. Here the CDR3 DNA reads TGTGCCAGCAGTTTTCAGGTGAACACTGAAGCTTTCTTT.

The genes are TRBV3-1 (or the pseudogene TRBV3-2) and TRBJ1-1; D not certain. Germline-derived CDR1 and CDR2 are LGHDT and YNNKEL (reference sequence). This CDR3 comprises 14 residues. The V end lost 5 bases, the J end lost 3 bases, and 13 bases lay between the germline ends. The CDR3 DNA reads as TGTGCCAGCAGCGCTCGGGGAACGGACACTGAAGCTTTCTTT. Residues: CASSARGTDTEAFF.

This sequence joins TRBV4-3 and TRBJ2-1; D not certain. The CDR3 sequence is 16 residues long. From germline, CDR1 is LGHNA and CDR2 YSLEER. V was trimmed by 1 base and J by 5 bases, leaving 15 bases between them. The CDR3 bases are TGCGCCAGCAGCCAAGTAGAATCGAACCATAACAATGAGCAGTTCTTC. Protein product: CASSQVESNHNNEQFF.

This chain connects TRBV27 to TRBJ2-7, with TRBD1 matching 9 bases. The CDR3 has 18 amino acids. The germline V gene encodes CDR1 MNHEY and CDR2 SMNVEV (reference sequence). V trimming: 3 bases; J trimming: 3 bases; junction bases outside the gene matches: 15. CDR3 region: CASSFKASGQGTNYEQYF. In DNA, the CDR3 is TGTGCCAGCAGTTTTAAAGCTAGCGGACAGGGGACCAACTACGAGCAGTACTTC.

Remarks on this clone: The same CDR3 also results from other DNA sequences found in this sample. The chain couples TRBV5-1 to TRBJ2-3; tentatively, D is TRBD2 (6 bases). Germline V lookup: CDR1 SGHRS, CDR2 YFSETQ. There are 13 residues in the CDR3. V gave up 3 bases and J gave up 1 base, with 6 bases separating them. The CDR3 DNA follows: TGCGCCAGCAGCTCGGGGGGCACAGATACGCAGTATTTT. As protein: CASSSGGTDTQYF.

On this clone: Other DNA sequences within the sample encode an identical CDR3. The rearrangement links TRBV5-1 to TRBJ1-1; 9 nucleotides line up with TRBD1. V was clipped by 4 bases and J by 1 base; unmatched bases: 2. The CDR3 is made up of 14 amino acids. Germline V gives CDR1 SGHRS, CDR2 YFSETQ. The CDR3 nucleotides are TGCGCCAGCAGCCCGGGACAGGGGAACACTGAAGCTTTCTTT. Amino acid sequence: CASSPGQGNTEAFF.

V usage is TRBV3-1 (or the pseudogene TRBV3-2) and J usage is TRBJ1-1; D remains ambiguous. Germline CDR1 and CDR2: LGHDT and YNNKEL (reference sequence). The CDR3 consists of 12 residues. Trimming stripped 2 bases from V and 11 bases from J, with 12 bases between. DNA of the CDR3: TGTGCCAGCAGCCAAACGGGGTGGGGTGCTTTCTTT. Translated, it gives CASSQTGWGAFF.

The rearrangement uses TRBV4-1 and TRBJ2-7, with 7 nucleotides matching TRBD1. J was trimmed by 3 bases and V by 0 bases; bases with no gene match: 8. This CDR3 spans 16 amino acids. The germline CDR1 and CDR2 sequences are MGHRA and YSYEKL. The CDR3 loop is CASSQDITGVIYEQYF. In DNA, the CDR3 is TGCGCCAGCAGCCAAGATATTACAGGGGTTATCTACGAGCAGTACTTC.

DNA for the CDR3: TGTGCCAGCAGTAGGGACAGCTTCTATGGCTACACCTTC. Residues: CASSRDSFYGYTF. The V gene is TRBV6-2 or TRBV6-3, the J gene TRBJ1-2; TRBD1 matches 7 bases. Looked up from germline, CDR1 is MNHEY and CDR2 is SVGEGT. The CDR3 loop spans 13 amino acids. After removal of 5 bases from V and 4 bases from J, the junction contained 4 bases not matched to a gene.

The genes are TRBV6-5 and TRBJ1-1, with a possible D match to TRBD1 (5 bases). V was trimmed by 6 bases and J by 3 bases, leaving 17 bases between them. Germline V gene data show CDR1 as MNHEY and CDR2 as SVGAGI. This CDR3 has 15 amino acids. Written as DNA, the CDR3 is TGTGCCAGCAGGGCCGGGGACTCAACGGACACTGAAGCTTTCTTT. This encodes CASRAGDSTDTEAFF.